Sequencing of this T cell receptor beta chain was carried out in a study of T cells in Graves' hyperthyroidism and ophthalmopathy. A note on this clonotype: The antigen is not known. A read error may produce the germline difference seen at one junction end.

RNA transcripts were the template for amplifying TCR beta CDR3 regions. The HTBI primer set was used in a first-round RT-PCR of the TCR CDR3. In TCRdb, the multiplex PCR reads were re-called with MiXCR into one record per CDR3 protein. The profile covers hundreds of thousands of distinct CDR3 sequences, with around 22% appearing a single time and around 11% taken by the ten largest. Overall study results and limits: The model anticipated ophthalmopathy a median 6.5 months pre-onset. Expanded thyroid clonotypes (above 0.001) were mostly also found in blood.

Each diagnosis drew on symptoms, thyroxine, TRAb, thyroid ultrasound and orbital computed tomography findings. The authors obtained PBMCs from over 8 ml of fresh peripheral blood. The CDR3 sequence is 18 residues long. Germline V lookup: CDR1 LNHNV, CDR2 YYDKDF (reference sequence). The TCR originated in a woman in her 30s with Graves' ophthalmopathy. This sequence joins TRBV15 and TRBJ2-6, with D perhaps matching TRBD1 (5 bases). Sequencing input: blood. The CDR3 DNA sequence: TGTGCCACCAGCAGAGATTTCGCAGGGTTCTCTGGGGCCAACGTCCTGGCTTTC. It yields the protein CATSRDFAGFSGANVLAF. The full variable domain, in which reference TRBV15 and TRBJ2-6 provide the parts outside the CDR3, is DAMVIQNPRYQVTQFGKPVTLSCSQTLNHNVMYWYQQKSSQAPKLLFHYYDKDFNNEADTPDNFQSRRPNTSFCFLDIRSPGLGDTAMYLCATSRDFAGFSGANVLAFGAGSRLTVL.